This is a list of T cell receptor beta chains from one sample in a study of blood T cell repertoires in COVID-19. Using immunoSEQ multiplex PCR, the repertoire was profiled, and TCRdb retains in-frame clones only, with some absent. The sample has 150,000 to 200,000 clones; roughly 85% are singletons. The source material was peripheral blood. All receptors derive from a human donor with active or convalescent COVID-19. The donor label of this sample is uncertain. Each CDR3 is given with its conserved first and last residue. The D gene is left open where the match is weak. Rows give clone size only sometimes, using once, few, many, or a class for an expanded clone.

J	size	D	V	CDR3	DNA
TRBJ2-7	-	-	TRBV5-1	CASSLVGGNSYEQYF	TGCGCCAGCAGCTTGGTTGGGGGCAACAGCTACGAGCAGTACTTC
TRBJ2-5	-	TRBD2	TRBV2	CASSLLAGGETQYF	TGTGCCAGCAGCCTACTAGCGGGAGGAGAGACCCAGTACTTC
TRBJ1-1	-	-	TRBV7-9	CASSLARVGYAEAFF	TGTGCCAGCAGCTTAGCGAGGGTCGGTTACGCTGAAGCTTTCTTT
TRBJ1-4	-	-	TRBV4-1	CASSQRDWRSEKLFF	TGCGCCAGCAGCCAACGGGACTGGAGGAGTGAAAAACTGTTTTTT
TRBJ2-3	-	-	TRBV2	CASSESGFSRADTQYF	TGTGCCAGCAGTGAGTCAGGGTTTAGCCGGGCAGATACGCAGTATTTT
TRBJ1-5	-	-	TRBV19	CASSVQGNQPQHF	TGTGCCAGTAGTGTCCAGGGCAATCAGCCCCAGCATTTT
TRBJ2-3	-	TRBD2	TRBV19	CASSKGLADTDTQYF	TGTGCCAGTAGTAAAGGACTAGCGGACACAGATACGCAGTATTTT
TRBJ1-2	few	-	TRBV28	CASIKQGNYGYTF	TGTGCCAGCATCAAACAGGGCAACTATGGCTACACCTTC
TRBJ2-1	-	TRBD2	TRBV7-8	CASSFLGGEQGNEQFF	TGTGCCAGCAGCTTCCTCGGGGGGGAGCAGGGCAATGAGCAGTTCTTC
TRBJ1-2	-	-	TRBV6-6	CASSPGGGDYTF	TGTGCCAGCAGTCCGGGGGGCGGCGACTACACCTTC
TRBJ1-2	-	-	TRBV7-9	CASSSYGGDGYTF	TGTGCCAGCAGCTCCTACGGGGGAGATGGCTACACCTTC
TRBJ2-3	-	TRBD2	TRBV7-9	CASSSPGLGRPDTQYF	TGTGCCAGCAGCTCCCCGGGACTAGGTCGGCCAGATACGCAGTATTTT
TRBJ1-1	-	-	TRBV28	CASSLLTFGQLNTEAFF	TGTGCCAGCAGTTTATTAACATTCGGACAGCTGAACACTGAAGCTTTCTTT
TRBJ2-5	-	-	TRBV11-2	CASSGGTHAAQYF	TGTGCCAGCAGCGGAGGGACCCACGCGGCCCAGTACTTC
TRBJ2-2	-	-	TRBV24-1	CATSDSSLIPGAGELFF	TGTGCCACCAGTGATTCCTCATTGATTCCAGGGGCCGGGGAGCTGTTTTTT
TRBJ2-7	-	TRBD2	TRBV27	CASGPGLPYEQYF	TGTGCCAGCGGGCCGGGACTACCCTACGAGCAGTACTTC
TRBJ2-5	-	TRBD2	TRBV7-2	CASSLSGSSETQYF	TGTGCCAGCAGCTTAAGCGGGAGTAGTGAGACCCAGTACTTC
TRBJ2-3	-	-	TRBV7-3	CASSLLSSTDTQYF	TGTGCCAGCAGCTTATTATCTAGCACAGATACGCAGTATTTT
TRBJ2-1	once	-	TRBV3-1/TRBV3-2	CASSPGGGYYNEQFF	TGTGCCAGCAGCCCGGGGGGCGGGTATTACAATGAGCAGTTCTTC
TRBJ2-1	once	TRBD2	TRBV5-1	CASSLFSGNSYNEQFF	TGCGCCAGCAGCTTGTTTAGCGGGAACTCCTACAATGAGCAGTTCTTC
TRBJ2-3	-	-	TRBV7-9	CASSLVPRRDTQYF	TGTGCCAGCAGCTTAGTCCCGAGGCGGGATACGCAGTATTTT
TRBJ2-7	-	-	TRBV5-6	CASTKGLLYEQYF	TGTGCCAGCACGAAGGGACTTCTATACGAGCAGTACTTC
TRBJ2-3	-	-	TRBV30	CAWSVRADTQYF	TGTGCCTGGAGTGTACGGGCAGATACGCAGTATTTT
TRBJ2-5	few	TRBD1	TRBV5-1	CASSQTGRQETQYF	TGCGCCAGCAGCCAGACAGGGCGCCAAGAGACCCAGTACTTC
TRBJ1-2	-	-	TRBV9	CASSLGRGKDGYTF	TGTGCCAGCAGCCTCGGAAGGGGAAAGGATGGCTACACCTTC
TRBJ1-5	-	TRBD1	TRBV6-5	CASRDGTAEYQPQHF	TGTGCCAGCAGAGACGGGACAGCCGAATATCAGCCCCAGCATTTT
TRBJ2-1	-	-	TRBV6-5	CASSYSGEYEQFF	TGTGCCAGCAGTTACTCCGGGGAGTATGAGCAGTTCTTC
TRBJ1-1	once	-	TRBV3-1/TRBV3-2	CASSQATGTVAFF	TGTGCCAGCAGCCAGGCTACAGGGACGGTAGCTTTCTTT
TRBJ1-6	-	-	TRBV9	CASSVEGGYNSPLHF	TGTGCCAGCAGCGTAGAGGGAGGCTATAATTCACCCCTCCACTTT
TRBJ2-7	-	-	TRBV9	CASSVTGTPGGEQYF	TGTGCCAGCAGCGTTACCGGGACCCCTGGGGGGGAGCAGTACTTC
TRBJ2-1	-	-	TRBV7-3	CASASSSQAYNEQFF	TGTGCCAGCGCTTCATCCAGCCAGGCTTACAATGAGCAGTTCTTC
TRBJ2-5	-	TRBD1	TRBV19	CASRRDRGETQYF	TGTGCCAGTAGGAGAGACAGGGGAGAGACCCAGTACTTC
TRBJ1-3	-	TRBD1	TRBV5-1	CASSLAGGTGGGNTIYF	TGCGCCAGCAGCTTGGCCGGAGGGACAGGGGGCGGAAACACCATATATTTT
TRBJ2-7	-	-	TRBV19	CASSIFKGQGSYEQYF	TGTGCCAGTAGTATATTTAAGGGCCAGGGCTCCTACGAGCAGTACTTC
TRBJ1-6	-	-	TRBV5-6	CASSLVVPTINSPLHF	TGTGCCAGCAGCTTGGTAGTTCCGACTATTAATTCACCCCTCCACTTT
TRBJ1-4	once	-	TRBV11-2	CASSFSGEKLFF	TGTGCCAGCAGCTTTTCCGGGGAAAAACTGTTTTTT
TRBJ2-3	-	-	TRBV25-1	CASTSWAGVQSTDTQYF	TGTGCCAGCACCTCCTGGGCCGGGGTCCAAAGCACAGATACGCAGTATTTT
TRBJ2-5	-	-	TRBV28	CASRSPRTGEVGREGRETQYF	TGTGCCAGCAGATCCCCCAGGACAGGGGAAGTGGGGCGGGAGGGCCGAGAGACCCAGTACTTC
TRBJ2-1	once	-	TRBV24-1	CATAEATRNEQFF	TGTGCCACTGCGGAAGCTACACGGAATGAGCAGTTCTTC
TRBJ1-4	-	-	TRBV15	CATSRGPDNEKLFF	TGTGCCACCAGCAGGGGGCCGGATAATGAAAAACTGTTTTTT
TRBJ2-7	-	-	TRBV5-1	CASSLDRSVVYEQYF	TGCGCCAGCAGCTTGGACAGGTCCGTGGTCTACGAGCAGTACTTC
TRBJ2-7	-	-	TRBV2	CASRRPQRSPAHEQYF	TGTGCCAGCCGACGCCCCCAGCGCTCACCCGCCCACGAGCAGTACTTC
TRBJ2-1	once	-	TRBV11-2	CASSLDILALQRFF	TGTGCCAGCAGCTTAGATATATTGGCCCTCCAGCGGTTCTTC
TRBJ1-1	few	-	TRBV11-3	CASSLYTMGQSEAFF	TGTGCCAGCAGCTTATATACTATGGGACAATCTGAAGCTTTCTTT
TRBJ2-5	-	-	TRBV12-3/TRBV12-4	CATTSPGQETQYF	TGTGCCACCACCTCCCCGGGACAAGAGACCCAGTACTTC
TRBJ2-7	-	-	TRBV7-9	CASSSTGSTGQYF	TGTGCCAGCAGCTCCACCGGGAGTACGGGGCAGTACTTC
TRBJ2-3	-	TRBD2	TRBV24-1	CATSDTAGGQTDTQYF	TGTGCCACCAGTGATACAGCGGGGGGGCAAACAGATACGCAGTATTTT
TRBJ2-5	-	TRBD2	TRBV27	CASSFSGRRYETQYF	TGTGCCAGCAGTTTTAGCGGGAGGAGGTATGAGACCCAGTACTTC
TRBJ1-2	once	TRBD1	TRBV11-3	CASSQRGTGNEGYTF	TGTGCCAGCAGCCAAAGGGGGACAGGGAACGAGGGCTACACCTTC